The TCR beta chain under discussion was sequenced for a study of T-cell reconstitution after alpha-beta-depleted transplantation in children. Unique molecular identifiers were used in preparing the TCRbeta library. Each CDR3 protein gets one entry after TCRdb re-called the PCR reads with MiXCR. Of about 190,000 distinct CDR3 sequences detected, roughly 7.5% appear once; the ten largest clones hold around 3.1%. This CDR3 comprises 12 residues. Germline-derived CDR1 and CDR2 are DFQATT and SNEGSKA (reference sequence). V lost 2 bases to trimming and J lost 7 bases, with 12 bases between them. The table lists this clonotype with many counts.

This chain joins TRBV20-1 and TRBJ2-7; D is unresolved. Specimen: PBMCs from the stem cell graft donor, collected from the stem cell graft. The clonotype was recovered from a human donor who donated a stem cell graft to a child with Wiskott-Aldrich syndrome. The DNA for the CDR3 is TGCAGTGCTAGACCCCACCTGGGGGAGCAGTACTTC. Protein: CSARPHLGEQYF.